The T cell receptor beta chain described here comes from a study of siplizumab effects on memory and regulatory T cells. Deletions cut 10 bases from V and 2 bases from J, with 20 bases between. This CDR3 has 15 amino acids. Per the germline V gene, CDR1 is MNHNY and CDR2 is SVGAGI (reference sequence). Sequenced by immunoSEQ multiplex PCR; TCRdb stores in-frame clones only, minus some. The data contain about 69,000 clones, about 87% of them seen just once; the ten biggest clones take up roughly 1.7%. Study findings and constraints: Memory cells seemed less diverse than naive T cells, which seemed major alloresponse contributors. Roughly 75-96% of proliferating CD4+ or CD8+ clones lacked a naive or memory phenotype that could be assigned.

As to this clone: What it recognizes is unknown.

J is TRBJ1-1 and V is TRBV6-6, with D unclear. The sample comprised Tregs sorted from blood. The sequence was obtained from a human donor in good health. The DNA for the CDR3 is TGTGCCACTCTCCCGTCCCACCCCCTCAACACTGAAGCTTTCTTT. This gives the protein CATLPSHPLNTEAFF.